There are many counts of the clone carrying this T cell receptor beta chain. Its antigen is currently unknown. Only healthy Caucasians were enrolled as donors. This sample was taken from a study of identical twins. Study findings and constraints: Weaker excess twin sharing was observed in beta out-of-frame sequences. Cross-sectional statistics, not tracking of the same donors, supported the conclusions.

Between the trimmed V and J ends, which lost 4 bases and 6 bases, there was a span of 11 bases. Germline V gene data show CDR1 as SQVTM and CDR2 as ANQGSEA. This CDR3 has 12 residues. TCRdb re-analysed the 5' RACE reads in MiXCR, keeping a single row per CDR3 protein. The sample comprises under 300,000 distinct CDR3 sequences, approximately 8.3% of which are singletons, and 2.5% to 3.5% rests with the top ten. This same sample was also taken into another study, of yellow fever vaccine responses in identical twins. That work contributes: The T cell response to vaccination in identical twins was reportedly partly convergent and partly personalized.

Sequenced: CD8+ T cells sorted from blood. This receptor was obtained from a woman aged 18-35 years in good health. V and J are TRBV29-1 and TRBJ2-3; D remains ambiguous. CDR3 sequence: CSVVREGDTQYF. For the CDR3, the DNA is TGCAGCGTTGTTCGCGAAGGGGATACGCAGTATTTT.